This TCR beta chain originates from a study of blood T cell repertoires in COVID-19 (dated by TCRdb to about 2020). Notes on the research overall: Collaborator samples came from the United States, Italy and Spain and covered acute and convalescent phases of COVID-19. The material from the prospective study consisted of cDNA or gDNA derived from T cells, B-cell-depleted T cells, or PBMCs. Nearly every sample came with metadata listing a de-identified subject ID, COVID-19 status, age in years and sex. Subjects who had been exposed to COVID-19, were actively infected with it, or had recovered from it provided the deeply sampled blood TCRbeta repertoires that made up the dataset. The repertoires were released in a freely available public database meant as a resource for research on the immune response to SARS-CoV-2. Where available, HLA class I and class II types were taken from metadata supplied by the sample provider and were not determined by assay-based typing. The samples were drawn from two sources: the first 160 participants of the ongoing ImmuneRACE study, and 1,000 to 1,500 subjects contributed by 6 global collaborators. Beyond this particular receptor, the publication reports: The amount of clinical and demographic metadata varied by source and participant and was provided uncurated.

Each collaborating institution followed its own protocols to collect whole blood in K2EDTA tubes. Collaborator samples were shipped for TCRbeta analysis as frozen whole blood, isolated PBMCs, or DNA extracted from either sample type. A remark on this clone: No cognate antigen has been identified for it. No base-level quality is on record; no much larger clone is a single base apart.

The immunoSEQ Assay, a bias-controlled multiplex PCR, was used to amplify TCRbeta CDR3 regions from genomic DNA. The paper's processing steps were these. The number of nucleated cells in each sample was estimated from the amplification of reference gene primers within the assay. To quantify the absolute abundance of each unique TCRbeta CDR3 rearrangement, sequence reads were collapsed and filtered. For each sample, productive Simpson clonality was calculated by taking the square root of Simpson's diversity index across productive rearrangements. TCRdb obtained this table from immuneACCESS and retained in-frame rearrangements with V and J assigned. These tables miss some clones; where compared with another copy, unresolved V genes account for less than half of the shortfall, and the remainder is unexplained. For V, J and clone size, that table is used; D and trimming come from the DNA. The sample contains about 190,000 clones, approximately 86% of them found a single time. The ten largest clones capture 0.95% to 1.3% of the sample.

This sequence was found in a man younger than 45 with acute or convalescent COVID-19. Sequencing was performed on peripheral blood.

This receptor carries the CDR3 CASSSGLGTSQETQYF. The nucleotide sequence is given as TGTGCCAGCAGCTCGGGACTGGGGACTAGCCAAGAGACCCAGTACTTC. The sequence joins TRBV5-4 to TRBJ2-5; TRBD2 agrees with 8 junctional bases. Per the germline V gene (reference sequence), SGHNT is the CDR1 and YYREEE is the CDR2. The CDR3 spans 16 residues, from the cysteine through the phenylalanine. The retained sequence is limited to the CDR3, 48 bases, with the frame set at the first base. V loses 3 bases at its end and J loses 1 base; junction bases beyond the gene matches: 8.